The 23 T cell receptor beta chains given below trace back to one sample, sequenced in a study of cytomegalovirus exposure and HLA in healthy donors. The PCR contained 60 Vbeta and 13 Jbeta primers. Clones were sequenced by immunoSEQ multiplex PCR, and TCRdb holds only the in-frame ones, with some missing. This sample yields approximately 180,000 clones, of which 77% are seen a single time; 3.7% belongs to the top ten. The sequencing input was PBMCs. The receptors here all came from a woman aged 55-75 years in good health and CMV-seropositive.

For this clone: Compared with germline, one end of the junction differs, possibly owing to a read error. The rearrangement uses TRBV18 and TRBJ1-2; D remains ambiguous. CDR1 is KGHSH, CDR2 LQKENI, per germline. The CDR3 extends over 15 amino acids. The CDR3 region has the DNA TGTGCCAGCTCACCCCCGGAGATCACCACCTATCGCTACACCTTC. It specifies CASSPPEITTYRYTF.

This clone was detected only a few times. The chain couples TRBV5-6 to TRBJ1-1; unclear D gene. The germline V gene encodes CDR1 SGHDT and CDR2 YYEEEE. Trimming left V 4 bases short and J 4 bases short, with 14 bases between. The CDR3 length is 14 residues. The chain's CDR3 is CASSAEQMSTEAFF. The CDR3 DNA is TGTGCCAGCAGCGCCGAACAGATGAGCACTGAAGCTTTCTTT.

A single count supports this clone. This rearrangement joins TRBV7-3 to TRBJ2-3; D may be TRBD1 (5 bases). The CDR3 sequence is 15 residues long. Trimming cost V 5 bases and J 4 bases, with 16 bases left between them. Germline lookup yields CDR1 SGHTA and CDR2 FQGTGA. CDR3 DNA: TGTGCCAGCAGCCCCTTCGAAGTAGGGGCAGATACGCAGTATTTT. Its protein product is CASSPFEVGADTQYF.

The CDR3 DNA reads as TGTGCCAGCAGTTGGACAGGGGGCCCTTACAATGAGCAGTTCTTC. Translation gives CASSWTGGPYNEQFF. The rearrangement uses TRBV28 and TRBJ2-1, with 11 positions matching TRBD1. V was clipped by 4 bases and J by 4 bases; unmatched bases: 3. Germline lookup yields CDR1 MDHEN and CDR2 SYDVKM. The CDR3 contains 15 residues.

The V gene is TRBV6-1, the J gene TRBJ1-5; 8 nucleotides line up with TRBD1. The germline gives CDR1 MNHNS, CDR2 SASEGT. V lost 6 bases, J lost 9 bases, and 10 bases stayed unmatched. The CDR3 covers 14 residues. CDR3 bases: TGTGCCAGCAGCTCGGGACAGGCAATACCGCCCCAGCATTTT. This codes for CASSSGQAIPPQHF.

The J gene is TRBJ1-6, the V gene TRBV19; D is unclear. CDR3 size: 15 residues. Germline CDR1 reads LNHDA; CDR2 reads SQIVND (reference sequence). The ends were cut back, 3 bases at V and 5 bases at J, with 11 bases in the middle. The CDR3 reads CASSIGGPNNSPLHF. The DNA of the CDR3 is TGTGCCAGTAGTATTGGCGGGCCTAATAATTCACCCCTCCACTTT.

V is TRBV6-5 and J is TRBJ1-5; 7 nucleotides agree with TRBD1. Trimming took 6 bases from V and 4 from J; bases not matched to a gene: 6. There are 14 residues in the CDR3. The germline V gene has CDR1 MNHEY and CDR2 SVGAGI. CDR3 in amino acids: CASSWDSGNQPQHF. In DNA, the CDR3 is TGTGCCAGCAGCTGGGACAGCGGGAATCAGCCCCAGCATTTT.

The rearrangement joins TRBV5-4 to TRBJ2-5, with D hard to call. Germline V gene data show CDR1 as SGHNT and CDR2 as YYREEE (reference sequence). Trimming took 4 bases from V and 3 from J, leaving 10 bases between them. There are 13 residues in the CDR3. CDR3 bases: TGTGCCAGCAGCCGGTCCCCTGAAGAGACCCAGTACTTC. Protein sequence: CASSRSPEETQYF.

J is TRBJ1-5 and V is TRBV29-1; 7 bases line up with TRBD1. The V segment lost 5 bases and the J segment 3 bases; nucleotides outside the gene matches: 7. The CDR3 has 14 residues. Germline V lookup: CDR1 SQVTM, CDR2 ANQGSEA. This CDR3 reads CSVTGTDINQPQHF. The CDR3 DNA reads as TGCAGCGTTACCGGGACAGACATCAATCAGCCCCAGCATTTT. The full variable domain, its missing parts supplied by reference TRBV29-1 and TRBJ1-5, is SAVISQKPSRDICQRGTSLTIQCQVDSQVTMMFWYRQQPGQSLTLIATANQGSEATYESGFVIDKFPISRPNLTFSTLTVSNMSPEDSSIYLCSVTGTDINQPQHFGDGTRLSIL.

The V gene is TRBV9, the J gene TRBJ1-6, with a weak D call TRBD1 (5 bases). CDR3 length: 15 amino acids. The germline CDR1 and CDR2 sequences are SGDLS and YYNGEE. With 1 base removed from V and 10 bases from J, the gap between germline ends came to 15 bases. The DNA of the CDR3 is TGTGCCAGCAGCGTACGGGACTTCGAGGGCTCACCCCTCCACTTT. Translation gives CASSVRDFEGSPLHF. Together with reference TRBV9 and TRBJ1-6, the CDR3 gives the full variable domain: DSGVTQTPKHLITATGQRVTLRCSPRSGDLSVYWYQQSLDQGLQFLIQYYNGEERAKGNILERFSAQQFPDLHSELNLSSLELGDSALYFCASSVRDFEGSPLHFGNGTRLTVT.

The J gene is TRBJ2-3, the V gene TRBV19, with TRBD1 identical over 7 bases. Trimming took 7 bases from V and 2 from J; bases not matched to a gene: 9. This CDR3 spans 15 amino acids. Looked up from germline, CDR1 is LNHDA and CDR2 is SQIVND (reference sequence). As DNA, the CDR3 is TGTGCCAGTACTCGATCCGGACAGGTCACAGATACGCAGTATTTT. Protein: CASTRSGQVTDTQYF. Complete variable domain (other parts from reference TRBV19 and TRBJ2-3): DGGITQSPKYLFRKEGQNVTLSCEQNLNHDAMYWYRQDPGQGLRLIYYSQIVNDFQKGDIAEGYSVSREKKESFPLTVTSAQKNPTAFYLCASTRSGQVTDTQYFGPGTRLTVL.

V gene TRBV6-1 combines with J gene TRBJ2-1, with D possibly matching TRBD1 (6 bases). CDR3 length: 13 amino acids. Trimming stripped 5 bases from V and 8 bases from J, with 13 bases between. From germline, CDR1 is MNHNS and CDR2 SASEGT. The CDR3: CASSLRYRDEQFF. CDR3 DNA: TGTGCCAGCAGTTTGCGGTACAGGGATGAGCAGTTCTTC.

This chain uses TRBV13 with TRBJ2-1; 14 bases match TRBD2. The J segment lost 7 bases and the V segment lost 8 bases, leaving 4 bases of the junction unmatched. Germline V lookup: CDR1 PRHDT, CDR2 FYEKMQ (reference sequence). CDR3 length: 14 amino acids. DNA for the CDR3: TGTGCCAGCCGGGGGACTAGCGGGAGTAATGAGCAGTTCTTC. Translating gives CASRGTSGSNEQFF.

The sample holds a few counts of this clone. This sequence joins TRBV27 and TRBJ2-1; 8 bases fit TRBD1. Germline assignment: CDR1 MNHEY and CDR2 SMNVEV (reference sequence). The CDR3 is 14 amino acids. With V trimmed by 5 bases and J by 8 bases, 8 bases remained unmatched. The CDR3 bases are TGTGCCAGCAGTCCTTGGACAGGGTTCGATGAGCAGTTCTTC. Translated: CASSPWTGFDEQFF.

J is TRBJ1-6 and V is TRBV7-6; D perhaps matches TRBD1 (5 bases). Germline loops: CDR1 SGHVS, CDR2 FNYEAQ. This CDR3 has 15 amino acids. Trimming took 6 bases from V and 7 from J, leaving 16 bases between them. The CDR3 loop reads CASRPGRGGNSPLHF. Here the CDR3 DNA reads TGTGCCAGCAGGCCGGGACGGGGAGGAAATTCACCCCTCCACTTT.

The V gene is TRBV19, the J gene TRBJ1-1; D gene uncertain. This CDR3 has 14 amino acids. V was shortened by 6 bases and J by 5 bases, with 16 bases between the two germline ends. The germline gives CDR1 LNHDA, CDR2 SQIVND (reference sequence). The CDR3 protein is CASSPTGGITEAFF. In DNA form, the CDR3 reads TGTGCCAGTAGCCCGACTGGAGGGATTACTGAAGCTTTCTTT.

The count of this clone is one. J is TRBJ2-5 and V is TRBV2, with TRBD1 identical over 7 bases. This CDR3 is 14 amino acids long. Germline V gives CDR1 SNHLY, CDR2 FYNNEI. V lost 5 bases, J lost 4 bases, and 7 bases stayed unmatched. The chain's CDR3 is CASSTQGDGETQYF. CDR3 sequence (DNA): TGTGCCAGCAGTACTCAGGGGGATGGAGAGACCCAGTACTTC.

For this clone: Compared with germline, one end of the junction differs, possibly owing to a read error. The chain has TRBV19 and TRBJ2-4, with 9 bases identical to TRBD1. Looked up from germline, CDR1 is LNHDA and CDR2 is SQIVND (reference sequence). The CDR3 contains 15 residues. CDR3 protein: CASRPGTGWENSQYF. CDR3 DNA sequence: TGTGCCAGTAGACCCGGGACAGGGTGGGAAAACAGTCAGTACTTC.

This clone has more than one count but fewer than ten. The chain uses TRBV2 and TRBJ1-2; D is possibly TRBD1 (5 bases). Germline V CDR1 and CDR2: SNHLY, FYNNEI. V was clipped by 10 bases and J by 5 bases, with 14 bases between them. CDR3 length: 12 amino acids. This CDR3 is CATGSQVYGYTF. Written as DNA, the CDR3 is TGTGCCACCGGGTCACAGGTTTATGGCTACACCTTC.

This chain uses TRBV7-9 with TRBJ1-3, with 8 bases matching TRBD1. This CDR3 region has 14 residues. From germline, CDR1 is SEHNR and CDR2 FQNEAQ (reference sequence). The ends lost 3 bases at V and 4 bases at J; junction bases unmatched: 2. DNA of the CDR3: TGTGCCAGCAGCTTTGGACAGGGCGGAAACACCATATATTTT. Protein sequence: CASSFGQGGNTIYF.

The chain joins TRBV7-5 to TRBJ2-7; no DNA check was done on the table's D call, TRBD2. TRBV7-5 is noted as a pseudogene. The CDR3 totals 16 residues. CDR3 sequence reads: CVRSLGGRGCMHEQYF. The CDR3 nucleotides are TGTGTCAGAAGCTTAGGTGGGAGGGGGTGCATGCACGAGCAGTACTTC.

This chain connects TRBV4-3 to TRBJ2-3, with 9 bases matching TRBD2. The CDR3 extends over 17 amino acids. Looked up from germline, CDR1 is LGHNA and CDR2 is YSLEER. V lost 0 bases and J lost 0; bases outside the gene matches: 4. The CDR3 loop reads CASSQDWGLASTDTQYF. The CDR3 DNA reads as TGCGCCAGCAGCCAAGATTGGGGACTAGCTAGCACAGATACGCAGTATTTT.

This clone has just one count. The chain has TRBV29-1 and TRBJ1-5; tentative D call: TRBD1 (5 bases). The length of the CDR3 is 14 residues. CDR1 is SQVTM, CDR2 ANQGSEA, per germline. Trimming shortened V by 7 bases and J by 2 bases, and 15 bases separated the two germline ends. In nucleotides, the CDR3 is TGCAGCGGTACGTTCGGGGGAGGCAATCAGCCCCAGCATTTT. It is translated as CSGTFGGGNQPQHF.